Listed below are T cell receptor beta chains from one sample, sequenced in a study of T cell changes during pregnancy in multiple sclerosis. Profiling relied on immunoSEQ multiplex PCR, and the TCRdb table lists in-frame clones only, not all of them. The table lists 55,000 to 75,000 clones, roughly 91% of them singletons, with about 2.3% in the top ten. This material consisted of peripheral blood, taken in the third trimester of pregnancy. The receptors were sampled from a female donor in good health, enrolled as a control in a pregnancy study. Both conserved end residues are part of each CDR3. A D gene is named only where the DNA matches it firmly. Clone size is stated in some rows and not others, as once, few, many or a class when expanded.

size,D,J,V,DNA,CDR3
-,TRBD2,TRBJ2-1,TRBV5-1,TGCGCCAGCAGCCGGACTAGCGAGGCCTACAATGAGCAGTTCTTC,CASSRTSEAYNEQFF
-,-,TRBJ2-2,TRBV5-8,TGTGCCAGCCCCCGATGGACGGGAACCGGGGAGCTGTTTTTT,CASPRWTGTGELFF
once,TRBD2,TRBJ2-1,TRBV10-2,TGCGCCAGCAGTGGATCCCCGGGACTAGCGGGAAATGAGCAGTTCTTC,CASSGSPGLAGNEQFF
-,-,TRBJ1-3,TRBV5-1,TGCGCCAGCAGCTTGCTTCTCCAGGGGAACTCTGGAAACACCATATATTTT,CASSLLLQGNSGNTIYF
once,-,TRBJ2-7,TRBV5-1,TGCGCCAGCAGCTTGGGGGCCCTCTACGAGCAGTACTTC,CASSLGALYEQYF
-,-,TRBJ1-5,TRBV6-1,TGTGCCAGCAGTGAAAGAACAGGGCCTAATCAGCCCCAGCATTTT,CASSERTGPNQPQHF
-,-,TRBJ2-5,TRBV5-4,TGTGCCAGCAGCTTGGGGCAGGGGGGACAAGAGACCCAGTACTTC,CASSLGQGGQETQYF
-,TRBD1,TRBJ2-3,TRBV5-1,TGCGCCAGCAGCCCTAGGACAGGGGGAAAAGATACGCAGTATTTT,CASSPRTGGKDTQYF
-,TRBD2,TRBJ2-3,TRBV6-1,TGTGCCAGCAGTCTTCTTAGCGGGAGCACAGATACGCAGTATTTT,CASSLLSGSTDTQYF
-,TRBD2,TRBJ2-5,TRBV7-8,TGTGCCAGCAGCTTAATGACGCGGGGGGCGCAAGAGACCCAGTACTTC,CASSLMTRGAQETQYF
-,-,TRBJ2-3,TRBV19,TGTGCCAGTAGTATTCTCCAGGGAGATACGCAGTATTTT,CASSILQGDTQYF
once,TRBD2,TRBJ2-1,TRBV19,TGTGCCAGCGGACTAGCGGGTAACAATGAGCAGTTCTTC,CASGLAGNNEQFF
-,TRBD2,TRBJ2-2,TRBV9,TGTGCCAGCAGCGTTAGCGGGAGGCCCACCGGGGAGCTGTTTTTT,CASSVSGRPTGELFF
-,TRBD1,TRBJ2-3,TRBV29-1,TGCAGCACATTTTGGACAGGACAAGATACGCAGTATTTT,CSTFWTGQDTQYF
-,TRBD1,TRBJ2-5,TRBV7-7,TGTGCTAGCAGCGCGGGACAGGGGGTTCAAGAGACCCAGTACTTC,CASSAGQGVQETQYF
-,-,TRBJ2-7,TRBV28,TGTGCCAGCAGTTTGGCAACTATCTACGAGCAGTACTTC,CASSLATIYEQYF
-,TRBD2,TRBJ2-1,TRBV5-1,TGCGCCAGCAGCTTAGGGACTAGCGGCAAGAATGAGCAGTTCTTC,CASSLGTSGKNEQFF
-,TRBD1,TRBJ1-2,TRBV5-8,TGTGCCAGCAGCGCGGACAGGCCTAACTATGGCTACACCTTC,CASSADRPNYGYTF
-,-,TRBJ1-1,TRBV9,TGTGCCAGCAGCGTACAGGGTTTAGACACTGAAGCTTTCTTT,CASSVQGLDTEAFF
-,-,TRBJ2-1,TRBV5-1,TGCGCCAGCAGCTTGCAATACAATGAGCAGTTCTTC,CASSLQYNEQFF
-,TRBD1,TRBJ1-4,TRBV7-9,TGTGCCAGCATTGCGGGACAGTATAATGAAAAACTGTTTTTT,CASIAGQYNEKLFF
-,-,TRBJ2-3,TRBV7-9,TGTGCCAGCAGCCCCCGACGGGGTCCGAACACAGATACGCAGTATTTT,CASSPRRGPNTDTQYF
few,TRBD1,TRBJ2-7,TRBV11-2,TGTGCCAGCAGCACGGGGGGGGACAGGGGCCACGAGCAGTACTTC,CASSTGGDRGHEQYF
-,-,TRBJ2-7,TRBV7-9,TGTGCCAGCAGCTTACAGGAAATCTCCTACGAGCAGTACTTC,CASSLQEISYEQYF
-,TRBD1,TRBJ2-7,TRBV5-6,TGTGCCAGCAGCTCCCGGGACAGGGGTTACTACGAGCAGTACTTC,CASSSRDRGYYEQYF
-,TRBD1,TRBJ2-5,TRBV29-1,TGCAGCGCCGACAGGGGAGAGACCCAGTACTTC,CSADRGETQYF
-,-,TRBJ2-7,TRBV19,TGTGCCAGTAGTATTTCGGGAACGCACGAGCAGTACTTC,CASSISGTHEQYF
-,-,TRBJ2-6,TRBV28,TGTGCCAGCAGTTTTCTACGTAGCTCTGGGGCCAACGTCCTGACTTTC,CASSFLRSSGANVLTF
-,TRBD1,TRBJ2-1,TRBV19,TGTGCCAGTAGTCCAACCGCCGGGACAGGGGGCTACAATGAGCAGTTCTTC,CASSPTAGTGGYNEQFF
-,-,TRBJ2-7,TRBV28,TGTGCCAGCAGTTTACAGGGCTTTGGCTACGAGCAGTACTTC,CASSLQGFGYEQYF
-,TRBD1,TRBJ2-7,TRBV9,TGTGCCAGCAGCGCCGAGGAGTGGGGACAGGACTTTTGGGACTTTTACGAGCAGTACTTC,CASSAEEWGQDFWDFYEQYF
-,TRBD1,TRBJ2-6,TRBV15,TGTGCCACCAGCAGGGGACAGGGGGCGTCTGGGGCCAACGTCCTGACTTTC,CATSRGQGASGANVLTF
-,-,TRBJ2-5,TRBV30,TGTGCCTGGAGTGCCCCCAAGACCCAGTACTTC,CAWSAPKTQYF
-,TRBD2,TRBJ2-2,TRBV7-7,TGTGCTAGCAGCGCCGGGACTAGCGGGGGGCGGAACACCGGGGAGCTGTTTTTT,CASSAGTSGGRNTGELFF
-,TRBD2,TRBJ2-5,TRBV4-1,TGCGCCAGCAGCCAAGTATCTAGCGGGCGTCTCCAAGAGACCCAGTACTTC,CASSQVSSGRLQETQYF
once,-,TRBJ1-6,TRBV5-8,TGTGCCAGCAGCTTGCGCGGACCCCTCCACTTT,CASSLRGPLHF
-,-,TRBJ2-3,TRBV7-6,TGTGCCAGCAGCTACATAACAGATACGCAGTATTTT,CASSYITDTQYF
-,-,TRBJ1-1,TRBV16,TGTGCCAGCAGCCAACTTAGGGGGTTTTCGGCTTTCTTT,CASSQLRGFSAFF
-,-,TRBJ1-5,TRBV21-1,TGTGCCAGCAGCAAATCGGAGGAGAACCAGCCCCAGCATTTT,CASSKSEENQPQHF
-,TRBD2,TRBJ2-1,TRBV2,TGTGCCAGCAGGCTAGCGGGAGGATGGAATGAGCAGTTCTTC,CASRLAGGWNEQFF
-,TRBD2,TRBJ2-5,TRBV25-1,TGTGCCAGCTCCGGACTAGGGGAGACCCAGTACTTC,CASSGLGETQYF
-,-,TRBJ1-1,TRBV30,TGTGCCTGGGGGCTTCAGGGGAACACTGAAGCTTTCTTT,CAWGLQGNTEAFF
-,TRBD1,TRBJ2-1,TRBV7-9,TGTGCCAGCAGCTCCCGGGACAGGGATACATATGAGCAGTTCTTC,CASSSRDRDTYEQFF
-,-,TRBJ2-7,TRBV5-6,TGTGCCAGCAGCTTGCGGGGCTCCTACGAGCAGTACTTC,CASSLRGSYEQYF
-,-,TRBJ2-5,TRBV28,TGTGCCAGCAGCTACACATGGAGGGCCGCGGAGCAAGAGACCCAGTACTTC,CASSYTWRAAEQETQYF